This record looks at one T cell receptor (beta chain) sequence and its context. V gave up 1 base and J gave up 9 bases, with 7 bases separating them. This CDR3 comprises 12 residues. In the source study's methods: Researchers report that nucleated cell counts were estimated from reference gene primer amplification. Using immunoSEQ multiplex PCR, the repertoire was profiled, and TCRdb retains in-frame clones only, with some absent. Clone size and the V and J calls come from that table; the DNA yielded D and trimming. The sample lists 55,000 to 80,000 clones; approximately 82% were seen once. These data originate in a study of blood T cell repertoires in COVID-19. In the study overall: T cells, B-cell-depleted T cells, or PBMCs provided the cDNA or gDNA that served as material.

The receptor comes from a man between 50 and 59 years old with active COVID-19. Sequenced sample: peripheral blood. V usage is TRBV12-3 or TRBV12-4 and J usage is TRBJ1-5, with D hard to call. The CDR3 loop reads CASSLGHLPQHF. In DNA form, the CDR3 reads TGTGCCAGCAGTTTAGGACATCTGCCCCAGCATTTT.